These 17 T cell receptor beta chains came from one sample sequenced in a study of beta chain features in type 1 diabetes. What was sequenced were expressed TCRB transcripts, since all of the isolated RNA had been reverse transcribed. Profiling relied on immunoSEQ multiplex PCR, and the TCRdb table lists in-frame clones only, not all of them. The sample yields roughly 230,000 clones, roughly 9.6% seen once. The specimen sequenced was naive CD4+ T cells from blood. The receptors were sampled from a woman between 18 and 29 years old in good health.

This CDR3 reads CASSLALGGEETQYF. The CDR3 DNA sequence: TGTGCCAGCAGCTTGGCTCTCGGGGGGGAAGAGACCCAGTACTTC. This chain connects TRBV7-3 to TRBJ2-5; 8 bases line up with TRBD2. Germline lookup yields CDR1 SGHTA and CDR2 FQGTGA. V shed 3 bases, J shed 3 bases, and the junction held 6 bases outside the gene matches. The CDR3 extends over 15 amino acids.

This clone was observed a handful of times. The chain carries TRBV27 and TRBJ2-3, with 8 bases that match TRBD1. The CDR3 covers 14 residues. Unmatched junction bases numbered 3, after V lost 6 bases and J lost 1 base. The germline CDR1 and CDR2 sequences are MNHEY and SMNVEV (reference sequence). The CDR3: CASRTDRGTDTQYF. The DNA of the CDR3 is TGTGCCAGCAGAACGGACAGGGGCACAGATACGCAGTATTTT.

In its sample, this clone was seen a few times. The V and J genes are TRBV15 and TRBJ1-6, with no clear D. The CDR3 is 18 amino acids. CDR1 LNHNV and CDR2 YYDKDF come from the germline V gene (reference sequence). V was trimmed by 4 bases and J by 0 bases, leaving 16 bases between them. The CDR3 region is CATSNLPGLSSYNSPLHF. The CDR3 DNA reads as TGTGCCACCAGCAATCTCCCGGGTTTAAGCTCCTATAATTCACCCCTCCACTTT.

This clone turned up a few times. The chain joins TRBV19 to TRBJ1-1; D is uncertain. Germline assignment: CDR1 LNHDA and CDR2 SQIVND (reference sequence). The CDR3 is 13 residues long. The V end was cut by 3 bases, the J end by 6 bases, with 11 bases between. The CDR3 nucleotides read TGTGCCAGTAGTATTAGAGGGCTCGCTGAAGCTTTCTTT. It encodes CASSIRGLAEAFF.

This clone was detected a few times. The chain employs TRBV10-2 and TRBJ2-6; TRBD1 aligns across 10 bases. Germline V gives CDR1 WSHSY, CDR2 SAAADI. The CDR3 has 16 amino acids. With 5 bases clipped from V and 2 bases from J, the junction kept 3 bases outside the gene matches. CDR3 coding DNA: TGCGCCAGCAGTAGACAGGGGGCGGCTGGGGCCAACGTCCTGACTTTC. This translates into CASSRQGAAGANVLTF.

This rearrangement joins TRBV9 to TRBJ2-2, with D unclear. The germline V gene has CDR1 SGDLS and CDR2 YYNGEE. V lost 3 bases to trimming and J lost 6 bases, with 15 bases between them. The CDR3 runs to 15 residues. DNA for the CDR3: TGTGCCAGCAGCGGAGGCTCTCTTTTCGCCGGGGAGCTGTTTTTT. Encoded protein: CASSGGSLFAGELFF.

The J gene is TRBJ2-7, the V gene TRBV11-2; 7 positions match TRBD1. In germline, CDR1 is SGHAT, CDR2 FQNNGV. Unmatched junction bases numbered 11, after V lost 5 bases and J lost 1 base. The length of the CDR3 is 16 residues. This CDR3 reads CASSLSPGQRSYEQYF. The CDR3 DNA is TGTGCCAGCAGCCTGTCCCCGGGACAGAGATCCTACGAGCAGTACTTC.

This clone was recorded a few times. The CDR3 nucleotides read TGTGCCAGCAGTCCAACAGCTACACCGTACGAGCAGTACTTC. This encodes CASSPTATPYEQYF. V is TRBV6-1 and J is TRBJ2-7; D not certain. V lost 5 bases and J lost 4, with 15 bases in between. CDR3 length equals 14 residues. From germline, CDR1 is MNHNS and CDR2 SASEGT.

The chain recombines TRBV13 with TRBJ1-2, with D tentatively TRBD1 (6 bases). The ends were cut back, 3 bases at V and 11 bases at J, with 19 bases in the middle. CDR3 length: 14 amino acids. The germline V gene encodes CDR1 PRHDT and CDR2 FYEKMQ (reference sequence). CDR3 residues: CASSFSQGLAGYTF. CDR3 nucleotide sequence: TGTGCCAGCAGCTTCAGTCAGGGGTTAGCGGGGTACACCTTC.

The gene calls are TRBV4-1 and TRBJ2-4; 9 nucleotides agree with TRBD1. CDR1 is MGHRA and CDR2 is YSYEKL in the germline V gene. The trim removed 1 base at V and 2 bases at J, leaving 6 bases unmatched. The CDR3 contains 17 residues. The CDR3 is CASSQAPDRGSKNIQYF. CDR3 in DNA: TGCGCCAGCAGCCAAGCCCCGGACAGGGGATCCAAAAACATTCAGTACTTC.

V gene TRBV2 combines with J gene TRBJ2-2; 8 bases align to TRBD1. V was pared by 4 bases and J by 7 bases, with 5 bases of the junction left unmatched. The germline gives CDR1 SNHLY, CDR2 FYNNEI. This CDR3 region has 14 residues. The CDR3 here is CASSVQGASGELFF. Here the CDR3 DNA reads TGTGCCAGCAGTGTTCAGGGGGCGAGCGGGGAGCTGTTTTTT. Drawing the rest from reference TRBV2 and TRBJ2-2, the complete variable domain is EPEVTQTPSHQVTQMGQEVILRCVPISNHLYFYWYRQILGQKVEFLVSFYNNEISEKSEIFDDQFSVERPDGSNFTLKIRSTKLEDSAMYFCASSVQGASGELFFGEGSRLTVL.

This clone was observed a handful of times. The V call is TRBV15, the J call TRBJ2-7; TRBD2 might be the D (5 bases). This CDR3 is 13 amino acids long. Germline loops: CDR1 LNHNV, CDR2 YYDKDF (reference sequence). Trimming took 1 base from V and 5 from J, leaving 9 bases between them. Written as DNA, the CDR3 is TGTGCCACCAGCAGAGGACTACTAAACGAGCAGTACTTC. This translates into CATSRGLLNEQYF.

This clone was observed a handful of times. The rearrangement joins TRBV6-1 to TRBJ2-3; 7 bases are a match to TRBD1. Per germline, CDR1 MNHNS and CDR2 SASEGT. V lost 2 bases and J lost 4; bases outside the gene matches: 6. The CDR3 has 15 amino acids. The DNA for the CDR3 is TGTGCCAGCAGTGAAATCCCAGGGGGTCCAGATACGCAGTATTTT. Its protein is CASSEIPGGPDTQYF.

This clone was counted only a few times. The genes are TRBV5-4 and TRBJ2-5, with D maybe TRBD2 (7 bases). V was shortened by 0 bases and J by 3 bases, with 12 bases between the two germline ends. CDR3 length equals 15 residues. The germline gives CDR1 SGHNT, CDR2 YYREEE (reference sequence). The CDR3 is CASSLAGAGEETQYF. DNA for the CDR3: TGTGCCAGCAGCTTGGCAGGGGCGGGAGAAGAGACCCAGTACTTC. The full variable domain, with the rest looked up from reference TRBV5-4 and TRBJ2-5, is ETGVTQSPTHLIKTRGQQVTLRCSSQSGHNTVSWYQQALGQGPQFIFQYYREEENGRGNFPPRFSGLQFPNYSSELNVNALELDDSALYLCASSLAGAGEETQYFGPGTRLLVL.

J is TRBJ1-1 and V is TRBV7-2, with 10 bases matching TRBD1. V lost 5 bases to trimming and J lost 1 base; unmatched junction nucleotides: 1. The CDR3 covers 14 residues. The germline V gene encodes CDR1 SGHTA and CDR2 FQGNSA. CDR3 nucleotide sequence: TGTGCCAGCAGCAGGGACAGGGGGAACACTGAAGCTTTCTTT. It encodes CASSRDRGNTEAFF.

This clone came up a few times. One end of the junction does not line up with germline, which may come from a read error. The gene calls are TRBV7-7 and TRBJ2-5; the match to TRBD1 covers 8 bases. The CDR3 sequence is 15 residues long. Germline CDR1 SSHAT, CDR2 FNYEAQ (reference sequence). CDR3 nucleotide sequence: TGTGCTAGCAGCTTAGACAGGGGAATAGGAGAGACCCAGTACTTC. It specifies CASSLDRGIGETQYF.

This clone has only a few counts. This sequence joins TRBV11-2 and TRBJ1-2; possible D gene TRBD1, 6 bases. CDR1 is SGHAT, CDR2 FQNNGV, per germline. The V end lost 4 bases, the J end lost 8 bases, and 17 bases lay between the germline ends. The CDR3 sequence is 14 residues long. The CDR3 is CASSSDSPRRGYTF. The CDR3 DNA sequence: TGTGCCAGCAGCTCGGACAGCCCCCGGAGGGGCTACACCTTC.